This T cell receptor beta chain is drawn from a study of technical replicates of blood from several donors listed by TCRdb under 2017. Between the V and J ends, shortened by 6 bases and 1 base respectively, the junction contains 13 bases. Taken from cysteine to phenylalanine, the CDR3 has 15 residues. Just the 45-base CDR3 DNA is kept, in frame starting at base 1. The germline V gene sets CDR1 to SNHLY and CDR2 to FYNNEI. Of note for this clone: The target of this receptor is not known. No much larger clone is present one base from it, and per-base qualities are unavailable.

Receptors were amplified or captured by the immunoSEQ multiplex PCR assay. Entries here come from immuneACCESS through TCRdb and include only in-frame sequences with V and J called. Some clones fail to appear in such tables; in the studies checked, an unresolved V gene covers under half of the shortfall, and the cause of the remainder is unknown. The sample has about 70,000 clones on record, roughly 94% of them singletons. Clones ranked in the top ten supply about 0.35% of the sample. Sequences were obtained from T cells isolated from PBMCs. This TCR derives from a human donor in good health. The chain is assembled from TRBV2 and TRBJ1-5; the D segment cannot be called with confidence. The DNA sequence is given as TGTGCCAGCAGGGGGAGGGTTGGAAGCAATCAGCCCCAGCATTTT. It is translated as CASRGRVGSNQPQHF.